This TCR beta chain was retrieved from a study of blood T cell repertoires in COVID-19. The CDR3 loop spans 14 amino acids. Deletions cut 3 bases from V and 4 bases from J, with 10 bases between. CDR1 and CDR2 (germline): KGHSH, LQKENI. TCRdb's table, derived via immunoSEQ multiplex PCR, lists solely in-frame clones and lacks some. This table holds roughly 230,000 clones, approximately 85% found once. Recruited during active infection, patients (from Seattle) were subsequently followed longitudinally. The source is a man aged 50 or older with COVID-19, enrolled during active disease. V and J are TRBV18 and TRBJ2-1; D remains unclear. Sequencing was carried out using peripheral blood. In nucleotides, the CDR3 is TGTGCCAGCTCACCTCAGGCCGGTTACAATGAGCAGTTCTTC. Translated, it gives CASSPQAGYNEQFF. Drawing the rest from reference TRBV18 and TRBJ2-1, the complete variable domain is NAGVMQNPRHLVRRRGQEARLRCSPMKGHSHVYWYRQLPEEGLKFMVYLQKENIIDESGMPKERFSAEFPKEGPSILRIQQVVRGDSAAYFCASSPQAGYNEQFFGPGTRLTVL.